In this sample, the clone carrying this T cell receptor beta chain turned up a few times. The antigen is unknown. V lost 5 bases and J lost 5, with 13 bases in between. Germline V gives CDR1 SGHVS, CDR2 FQNEAQ. CDR3 length: 13 amino acids. The sample comes from a study of T cell repertoires in cytomegalovirus infection. Across the study: The authors used CMV epitopes that were HLA-C-restricted (recently identified) and HLA-B-restricted (well studied). Based on public TCR beta signatures, there were indications of CMV infection and of a matching HLA type.

Each CDR3 protein gets one entry after TCRdb re-called the reads with MiXCR. The sample holds about 700,000 distinct CDR3 sequences, roughly 36% seen once. Study-wide results and limits: Totalled public TCR beta family frequency picked out people who carried CMV plus the relevant HLA. In two of eight donors, the top clonotype was HLA-C-restricted CMV-specific.

The V call is TRBV7-8, the J call TRBJ2-7; weak D call: TRBD1 (5 bases). The clonotype was recovered from a human donor in good health (CMV status not recorded). Some clones in this sample may be carry-over from other donors' samples. The sequencing here drew on cultured PBMCs, taken from culture after CMV antigen stimulation. The chain's CDR3 is CASSPRQGHEQYF. The CDR3 DNA is TGTGCCAGCAGCCCAAGGCAGGGTCACGAGCAGTACTTC.